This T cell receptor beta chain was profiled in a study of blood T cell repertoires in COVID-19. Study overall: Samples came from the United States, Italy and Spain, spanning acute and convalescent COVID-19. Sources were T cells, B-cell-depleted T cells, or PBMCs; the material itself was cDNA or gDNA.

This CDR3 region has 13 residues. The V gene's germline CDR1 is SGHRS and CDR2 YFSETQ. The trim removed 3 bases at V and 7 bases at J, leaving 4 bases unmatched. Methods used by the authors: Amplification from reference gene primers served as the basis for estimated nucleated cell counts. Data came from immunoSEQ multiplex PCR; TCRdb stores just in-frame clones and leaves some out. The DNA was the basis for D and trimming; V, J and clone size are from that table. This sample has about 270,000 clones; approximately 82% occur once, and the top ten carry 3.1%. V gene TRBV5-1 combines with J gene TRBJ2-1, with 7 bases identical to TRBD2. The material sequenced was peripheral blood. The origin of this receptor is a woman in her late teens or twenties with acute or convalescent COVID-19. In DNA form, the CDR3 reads TGCGCCAGCAGCTCACGACTAGCTAATGAGCAGTTCTTC. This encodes CASSSRLANEQFF.